Each of the 9 T cell receptor beta chains below was sequenced from the same sample in a study of memory CD4+ T cells and cytomegalovirus serostatus. The method was immunoSEQ multiplex PCR; TCRdb's version includes in-frame clones alone and lacks a portion of them. Among around 54,000 clones listed, about 78% were seen once. Single viable CD3+CD4+CD8-CD45RO+ cells were sorted as the memory CD4+ T cells. The sequencing input was memory CD4+ T cells from blood. The receptors were sampled from an adult in good health and CMV-seronegative.

This chain uses TRBV6-5 with TRBJ2-7; 13 bases align to TRBD2. The trim removed 3 bases at V and 7 bases at J, leaving 6 bases unmatched. CDR1 and CDR2 from the germline V gene are MNHEY and SVGAGI. The CDR3 is 15 amino acids. Written as DNA, the CDR3 is TGTGCCAGCAGTTATAAAGGACTAGCGGGAGTTGAGCAGTACTTC. Its protein is CASSYKGLAGVEQYF.

This chain connects TRBV27 to TRBJ1-2; possible D gene TRBD1, 6 bases. The V end lost 8 bases, the J end lost 6 bases, and 22 bases lay between the germline ends. CDR1 MNHEY and CDR2 SMNVEV come from the germline V gene (reference sequence). There are 15 residues in the CDR3. The CDR3 bases are TGTGCCAGCCGGAAGACGTCACAGGGTCTGCATGGCTACACCTTC. Its translation is CASRKTSQGLHGYTF.

The chain carries TRBV2 and TRBJ2-1; no firm D call. The germline CDR1 and CDR2 sequences are SNHLY and FYNNEI. This CDR3 has 12 residues. Trimming removed 7 bases at V and 8 bases at J, with 12 bases between. For the CDR3, the DNA is TGTGCCAGCATAAGGTGGCAGGATGAGCAGTTCTTC. Amino acid sequence: CASIRWQDEQFF.

There are a few counts of this clone. The chain combines TRBV14 with TRBJ2-2; 9 nucleotides match TRBD2. In germline, CDR1 is SGHDN, CDR2 FVKESK. This CDR3 has 14 amino acids. The junction had 1 base not matched to a gene; V was cut back by 3 bases and J by 5 bases. DNA for the CDR3: TGTGCCAGCAGCCATCTAGCGGGAACCGGGGAGCTGTTTTTT. Translated: CASSHLAGTGELFF.

This chain links TRBV9 with TRBJ2-2; maybe TRBD2 (5 bases). Trimming pared 4 bases from V and 7 bases from J, leaving 14 bases between. Looked up from germline, CDR1 is SGDLS and CDR2 is YYNGEE. The CDR3 is 14 residues long. The CDR3 region is CASSPLLGDGELFF. CDR3 nucleotides: TGTGCCAGCAGCCCTTTGCTGGGAGACGGGGAGCTGTTTTTT.

The rearrangement uses TRBV5-1 and TRBJ1-6; TRBD1 matches at 8 bases. CDR1 and CDR2 (germline): SGHRS, YFSETQ. The CDR3 is 14 residues long. Trimming at V came to 4 bases and at J to 6 bases, leaving 3 bases not matched to a gene. DNA of the CDR3: TGCGCCAGCAGCCGGGACAGGACTAATTCACCCCTCCACTTT. The encoded protein is CASSRDRTNSPLHF.

This clone was recorded a few times. The chain carries TRBV28 and TRBJ1-2; D remains unclear. Deletions cut 4 bases from V and 4 bases from J, with 10 bases between. The CDR3 has 13 residues. Germline values: CDR1 MDHEN, CDR2 SYDVKM. CDR3 nucleotide sequence: TGTGCCAGCAGTTCCGGGGAGAGCTATGGCTACACCTTC. Protein sequence: CASSSGESYGYTF.

This rearrangement joins TRBV7-3 to TRBJ2-2, with no clear D. The V gene's germline CDR1 is SGHTA and CDR2 FQGTGA. The length of the CDR3 is 17 residues. Trimming pared 0 bases from V and 0 bases from J, leaving 11 bases between. CDR3 in amino acids: CASSLTTATTNTGELFF. The CDR3 DNA reads as TGTGCCAGCAGCTTAACAACAGCCACCACGAACACCGGGGAGCTGTTTTTT.

This rearrangement joins TRBV6-4 to TRBJ2-1, with 7 bases aligning to TRBD2. Germline values: CDR1 MRHNA, CDR2 SNTAGT. V was pared by 3 bases and J by 8 bases, with 10 bases of the junction left unmatched. There are 15 residues in the CDR3. The CDR3 coding sequence is TGTGCCAGCAGTGAGAGTTTCAGCGGGAAGGATGAGCAGTTCTTC. It translates to CASSESFSGKDEQFF.